These T cell receptor beta chains were read from a single sample in a study of blood T cell repertoires in COVID-19. TCRdb keeps only in-frame clones here, not all; method: immunoSEQ multiplex PCR. The sample carries roughly 350,000 clones, 80% to 90% recorded once. Material: peripheral blood. These receptors came from a woman aged 25 to 39 with COVID-19, enrolled during active disease. Each CDR3 is given with its conserved first and last residue. D genes are given only for firm matches. Size is omitted from some rows. Given values are once, few, many or a class for expanded clones.

>TRBV9|.|TRBD1|TRBJ1-1
CASSAQLDPGGYTEAFF
TGTGCCAGCAGCGCCCAGCTTGACCCAGGGGGCTACACTGAAGCTTTCTTT
>TRBV9|.|.|TRBJ1-1
CASSVVADTEAFF
TGTGCCAGCAGCGTAGTAGCGGACACTGAAGCTTTCTTT
>TRBV24-1|.|TRBD1|TRBJ2-1
CATSETGTGVRSRQFF
TGTGCCACCAGTGAAACCGGGACAGGGGTGCGGTCGAGGCAGTTCTTC
>TRBV28|few|TRBD1|TRBJ2-7
CASSPGQSYEQYF
TGTGCCAGCAGCCCGGGACAGTCCTACGAGCAGTACTTC
>TRBV6-5|.|TRBD1|TRBJ2-7
CASSYSGQQIYEQYF
TGTGCCAGCAGTTACTCGGGACAGCAAATCTACGAGCAGTACTTC
>TRBV9|once|.|TRBJ2-2
CASSTGAPTNTGELFF
TGTGCCAGCAGCACAGGTGCTCCGACTAACACCGGGGAGCTGTTTTTT
>TRBV6-5|.|.|TRBJ1-2
CASSYKGAGLNYGYTF
TGTGCCAGCAGTTACAAGGGAGCAGGCTTGAACTATGGCTACACCTTC
>TRBV5-4|.|.|TRBJ1-2
CASSLGTDPYGYTF
TGTGCCAGCAGCTTGGGGACAGACCCTTATGGCTACACCTTC
>TRBV2|.|TRBD2|TRBJ2-1
CASSELLVGTSGTSYNEQFF
TGTGCCAGCAGTGAACTTCTCGTGGGGACTAGCGGGACCTCCTACAATGAGCAGTTCTTC
>TRBV4-1|.|TRBD2|TRBJ2-3
CASSQPTSGRDTQYF
TGCGCCAGCAGCCAGCCGACTAGCGGGAGAGATACGCAGTATTTT
>TRBV4-1|.|TRBD1|TRBJ2-3
CASSQEGQVRTDTQYF
TGCGCCAGCAGCCAAGAGGGACAGGTTCGCACAGATACGCAGTATTTT
>TRBV19|.|.|TRBJ2-7
CASSDQGQSEQYF
TGTGCCAGTAGTGACCAGGGTCAGAGCGAGCAGTACTTC
>TRBV28|.|.|TRBJ1-5
CASSLRGGASNQPQHF
TGTGCCAGCAGTTTAAGGGGGGGCGCGAGCAATCAGCCCCAGCATTTT